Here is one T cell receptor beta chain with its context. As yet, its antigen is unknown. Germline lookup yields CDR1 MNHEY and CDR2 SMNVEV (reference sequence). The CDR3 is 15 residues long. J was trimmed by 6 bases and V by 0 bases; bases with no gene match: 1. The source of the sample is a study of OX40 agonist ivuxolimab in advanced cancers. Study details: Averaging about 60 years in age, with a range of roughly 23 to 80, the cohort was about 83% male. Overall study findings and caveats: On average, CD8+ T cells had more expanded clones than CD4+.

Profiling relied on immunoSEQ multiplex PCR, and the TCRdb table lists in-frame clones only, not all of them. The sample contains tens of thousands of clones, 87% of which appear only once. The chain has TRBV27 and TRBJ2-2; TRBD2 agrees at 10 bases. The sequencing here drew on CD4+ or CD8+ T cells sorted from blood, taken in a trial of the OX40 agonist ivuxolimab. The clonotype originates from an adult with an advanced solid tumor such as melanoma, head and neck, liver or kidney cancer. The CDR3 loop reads CASSLSLAGSGELFF. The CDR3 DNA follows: TGTGCCAGCAGTTTATCACTAGCGGGATCCGGGGAGCTGTTTTTT.